The T cell receptor beta chain under discussion was sequenced for a study of T-cell memory formation after mild COVID-19. Study results and limitations: Clones contracting across day 15 to 85 had a balanced CD4/CD8 profile; later expanding clones leaned CD4+. Certain responding clones were present in pre-infection memory, suggesting participation of cross-reactive memory. What remained unconfirmed was the SARS-CoV-2 specificity of second-wave clones peaking on day 37.

TCRdb re-derived calls from the 5' RACE reads in MiXCR, one entry per CDR3 protein. Altogether 450,000 to 700,000 distinct CDR3 sequences are present, roughly 18% being singletons, with the ten largest covering around 12%. This clonotype was observed a handful of times. Its target is not known. CDR3 size: 15 residues. After removal of 2 bases from V and 3 bases from J, the junction contained 5 bases not matched to a gene. Germline V gives CDR1 SGHDT, CDR2 YYEEEE. The sequenced material came from PBMCs or a T cell subset sorted from them (not recorded which). The sequence came from an adult woman who had mild COVID-19 (a few samples of this study predate the infection). Cell type and time point are not known. The chain has TRBV5-6 and TRBJ2-3; TRBD2 agrees at 8 bases. CDR3 DNA sequence: TGTGCCAGCAGCTTCGGGACTAGGCGAACAGATACGCAGTATTTT. Residues: CASSFGTRRTDTQYF. The entire variable domain, with the rest obtained from reference TRBV5-6 and TRBJ2-3, is as follows: DAGVTQSPTHLIKTRGQQVTLRCSPKSGHDTVSWYQQALGQGPQFIFQYYEEEERQRGNFPDRFSGHQFPNYSSELNVNALLLGDSALYLCASSFGTRRTDTQYFGPGTRLTVL.